The 15 T cell receptor beta chains below were found in one sample sequenced in a study of radiation and T cells in renal cell carcinoma. Time point given: blood 2 weeks post-SBRT. Treatment defined: 15 Gy SBRT to primary tumor, nephrectomy 4 weeks later. TCRdb's table, derived via immunoSEQ multiplex PCR, lists solely in-frame clones and lacks some. Of 70,000 or so clones in the sample, around 76% were seen once. This specimen was blood, taken from a patient whose treatment included radiotherapy and nephrectomy. These TCRs come from a man between 60 and 70 years old with renal cell carcinoma.

V is TRBV4-1 and J is TRBJ1-6; the D is unclear. CDR1 MGHRA and CDR2 YSYEKL come from the germline V gene. The CDR3 contains 15 residues. Trimming cost V 1 base and J 0 bases, with 4 bases left between them. In nucleotides, the CDR3 is TGCGCCAGCAGCCAAGGGAGCTCCTATAATTCACCCCTCCACTTT. Its translation is CASSQGSSYNSPLHF.

The rearrangement joins TRBV2 to TRBJ2-1; D not certain. With 5 bases removed from V and 4 bases from J, the gap between germline ends came to 9 bases. This CDR3 has 13 residues. Germline CDR1 is SNHLY and CDR2 is FYNNEI. CDR3 coding DNA: TGTGCCAGCAGTAGTGACACTTACAATGAGCAGTTCTTC. Translating gives CASSSDTYNEQFF.

The chain employs TRBV7-2 and TRBJ2-7; TRBD2 agrees at 15 bases. CDR1 SGHTA and CDR2 FQGNSA come from the germline V gene. The CDR3 is made up of 16 amino acids. The J segment lost 4 bases and the V segment lost 0 bases, leaving 1 base of the junction unmatched. The CDR3 DNA follows: TGTGCCAGCAGCTTAGCCGGACTAGCGGGAGGGTACGAGCAGTACTTC. It codes for CASSLAGLAGGYEQYF.

The DNA of the CDR3 is TGTGCCAGTAGTATAGTACAGGGGAACAACGAGCAGTACTTC. Its protein product is CASSIVQGNNEQYF. The chain is built from TRBV19 and TRBJ2-7; 7 nucleotides match TRBD1. J lost 5 bases, V lost 1 base, and 5 bases had no gene match. The CDR3 length is 14 residues. CDR1 LNHDA and CDR2 SQIVND come from the germline V gene (reference sequence).

The rearrangement uses TRBV19 and TRBJ1-2; D is perhaps TRBD1 (5 bases). The length of the CDR3 is 15 residues. Germline V CDR1 and CDR2: LNHDA, SQIVND (reference sequence). The V end was cut by 6 bases, the J end by 7 bases, with 21 bases between. CDR3 DNA sequence: TGTGCCAGTAGCCTCGGACGGAGCAATGGGGGTGGCTACACCTTC. Its translation: CASSLGRSNGGGYTF.

This clone was seen only once. The V call is TRBV10-3, the J call TRBJ2-1; D might be TRBD1 (5 bases). The germline V gene encodes CDR1 ENHRY and CDR2 SYGVKD. This CDR3 has 15 amino acids. Trimming stripped 3 bases from V and 5 bases from J, with 14 bases between. CDR3 sequence (DNA): TGTGCCATCAGTGAAGGGGTGGTGGGAAACAATGAGCAGTTCTTC. Encoded protein: CAISEGVVGNNEQFF.

The chain is built from TRBV27 and TRBJ2-1; possibly TRBD1 or TRBD2 for D (6 bases each). Trimming took 3 bases from V and 12 from J, leaving 18 bases between them. The CDR3 spans 14 residues. The germline V gene has CDR1 MNHEY and CDR2 SMNVEV (reference sequence). CDR3 nucleotides: TGTGCCAGCAGTTTCGGGGGCGCAGACGTTGGGCAGTTCTTC. This encodes CASSFGGADVGQFF.

The rearrangement joins TRBV28 to TRBJ1-4, with a weak D call TRBD1 (5 bases). The germline gives CDR1 MDHEN, CDR2 SYDVKM. The CDR3 runs to 15 residues. V was shortened by 6 bases and J by 3 bases, with 14 bases between the two germline ends. Here the CDR3 reads CASRIWGEANEKLFF. In DNA form, the CDR3 reads TGTGCCAGCAGGATTTGGGGGGAGGCTAATGAAAAACTGTTTTTT.

This chain joins TRBV6-1 and TRBJ2-1; unclear D gene. Trimming removed 2 bases at V and 6 bases at J, with 17 bases between. The CDR3 contains 16 residues. Germline CDR1 MNHNS, CDR2 SASEGT. The CDR3 region is CASSERPRVIANEQFF. The CDR3 DNA is TGTGCCAGCAGTGAAAGACCCCGGGTGATCGCCAATGAGCAGTTCTTC.

The chain is built from TRBV10-3 and TRBJ1-5; no clear D gene. From germline, CDR1 is ENHRY and CDR2 SYGVKD. Trimming removed 6 bases from V and 1 base from J, with 10 bases in between. This CDR3 contains 14 residues. DNA for the CDR3: TGTGCCATCAGGCCCGAAACGAGCAATCAGCCCCAGCATTTT. Amino acids: CAIRPETSNQPQHF.

The chain couples TRBV10-3 to TRBJ2-1; 7 positions match TRBD2. With V trimmed by 0 bases and J by 6 bases, 5 bases remained unmatched. The CDR3 covers 15 residues. CDR1 is ENHRY and CDR2 is SYGVKD in the germline V gene. CDR3 amino acids: CAISESRGGSNEQFF. CDR3 coding DNA: TGTGCCATCAGTGAGTCACGTGGCGGGAGCAATGAGCAGTTCTTC.

The J gene is TRBJ2-3, the V gene TRBV19; TRBD1 matches at 7 bases. Germline trimming cut 3 bases from V and 0 bases from J; bases unmatched to any gene: 3. Germline lookup yields CDR1 LNHDA and CDR2 SQIVND (reference sequence). This CDR3 is built from 15 residues. The CDR3 region has the DNA TGTGCCAGTAGTATTGGCAGGGGGAGCACAGATACGCAGTATTTT. This translates into CASSIGRGSTDTQYF.

The chain uses TRBV7-9 and TRBJ1-4, with 8 bases aligning to TRBD1. The CDR3 length is 16 residues. V was pared by 6 bases and J by 5 bases, with 11 bases of the junction left unmatched. Germline-derived CDR1 and CDR2 are SEHNR and FQNEAQ (reference sequence). CDR3 sequence (DNA): TGTGCCAGCAGTCTTTCCTCCGGGACAGGAAATGAAAAACTGTTTTTT. This encodes CASSLSSGTGNEKLFF.

The rearrangement links TRBV27 to TRBJ1-5, with 12 bases aligning to TRBD1. The J segment lost 4 bases and the V segment lost 4 bases, leaving 11 bases of the junction unmatched. Germline V gene data show CDR1 as MNHEY and CDR2 as SMNVEV (reference sequence). This CDR3 is 18 amino acids long. CDR3 sequence (DNA): TGTGCCAGCAGTTCATATGGGACAGGGGGCGTTGGGAATCAGCCCCAGCATTTT. Its protein is CASSSYGTGGVGNQPQHF.

In this sample, this clone turned up once. The chain is built from TRBV14 and TRBJ2-5; 8 positions match TRBD1. CDR1 is SGHDN, CDR2 FVKESK, per germline. J gave up 5 bases and V 4 bases, and 3 bases lay outside the gene matches. The CDR3 runs to 13 residues. The CDR3 region is CASSPWTGETQYF. Written as DNA, the CDR3 is TGTGCCAGCAGCCCGTGGACAGGGGAGACCCAGTACTTC.